This T cell receptor beta chain was retrieved from a study of Ad26.COV2.S vaccination and SARS-CoV-2 variants. The wider study: Of the COV1001 trial arms, the Ad26.COV2.S arm included the donor.

This table comes from immunoSEQ multiplex PCR, and its TCRdb copy is limited to in-frame clones, with some not included. The sample shows about 350,000 clones, about 89% of them seen only once. Germline V CDR1 and CDR2: KGHSH, LQKENI. This CDR3 is 13 amino acids long. With 2 bases removed from V and 2 bases from J, the gap between germline ends came to 6 bases. Notes on the study in general: Relative to placebo recipients, vaccine recipients exhibited elevated spike-specific TCR breadth. Assessments of TCR breadth and depth may have underestimated the total T cell responses.

To note about this clone: Its antigen is undetermined.

The treatment: roughly 18 received Ad26.COV2.S at low or high dose, single or two shots; about 5 received placebo; per-sample allocation not given. The samples date from day 63 after the first vaccine or placebo injection. The source was peripheral blood, collected in a trial of Ad26.COV2.S vaccine versus placebo. This sequence was found in a person aged 18-65 years who received the Ad26.COV2.S COVID-19 vaccine or a placebo. The chain uses TRBV18 and TRBJ2-5; D perhaps matches TRBD1 (6 bases). CDR3 protein: CASSPDRQETQYF. The CDR3 region has the DNA TGTGCCAGCTCACCAGACAGGCAAGAGACCCAGTACTTC. Together with reference TRBV18 and TRBJ2-5, the CDR3 gives the full variable domain: NAGVMQNPRHLVRRRGQEARLRCSPMKGHSHVYWYRQLPEEGLKFMVYLQKENIIDESGMPKERFSAEFPKEGPSILRIQQVVRGDSAAYFCASSPDRQETQYFGPGTRLLVL.